This TCR beta chain was obtained from a study of T cell repertoires in cytomegalovirus infection. Turning to the study itself: Matching HLA type and CMV infection were both indicated by public TCR beta signatures.

A single record per CDR3 protein comes from TCRdb applying MiXCR to the reads. Here the sample spans around 550,000 distinct CDR3 sequences, about 30% being singletons. Looked up from germline, CDR1 is SGHVS and CDR2 is FNYEAQ. With 5 bases removed from V and 8 bases from J, the gap between germline ends came to 10 bases. This CDR3 is 12 amino acids long. The sequencing input was PBMCs. J is TRBJ2-1 and V is TRBV7-6, with D possibly called TRBD1 or TRBD2 (6 bases each). This TCR was sampled from a human donor in good health (CMV status not recorded). Some clones in this sample may be carry-over from other donors' samples. Here the CDR3 DNA reads TGTGCCAGCAGCGTAAGGGGGGATGAGCAGTTCTTC. Its translation is CASSVRGDEQFF.